In this sample, the clone carrying this TCR beta chain turned up a few times. Its antigen is not identified. This sample stems from a study of T-cell memory formation after mild COVID-19. Overall study results and limits: Among contracting clones, CD4+ were mainly CM/EM and CD8+ enriched in EMRA.

With constant-segment primers, 5'RACE yielded cDNA libraries of TCR alpha and TCR beta that carried sample barcodes and UMIs. TCRdb independently ran MiXCR on the 5' RACE reads; one entry per CDR3 protein. This table has more than 200,000 distinct CDR3 sequences, 16% appearing once. CDR3 length equals 15 residues. The V gene's germline CDR1 is SGHVS and CDR2 FQNEAQ. The V end lost 0 bases, the J end lost 0 bases, and 8 bases lay between the germline ends. The V call is TRBV7-8, the J call TRBJ1-1; tentative D call: TRBD1 (5 bases). The specimen sequenced was PBMCs or a T cell subset sorted from them (not recorded which). The receptor was derived from a young man who had mild COVID-19 (a few samples of this study predate the infection). Cell type and time point are not known. CDR3 residues: CASSLAGELNTEAFF. CDR3 DNA sequence: TGTGCCAGCAGCTTAGCGGGGGAGTTGAACACTGAAGCTTTCTTT.